This passage covers 32 T cell receptor beta chains from one sample sequenced in a study of T-cell reconstitution after alpha-beta-depleted transplantation in children. Unique molecular identifiers were incorporated during preparation of the TCRbeta library. In TCRdb, the PCR reads were re-called with MiXCR into one record per CDR3 protein. The sample lists a few hundred thousand distinct CDR3 sequences, about 9.5% occurring once. The source was PBMCs, collected before TCRalphabeta/CD19-depleted stem cell transplant. Receptor source: a boy in the first two years of life with acute myeloid leukemia, due to receive a stem cell transplant.

The chain uses TRBV11-2 and TRBJ2-4; maybe TRBD2 (7 bases). Trimming took off 4 bases at V and 8 bases at J, with 24 bases between the two ends. Germline assignment: CDR1 SGHAT and CDR2 FQNNGV. The CDR3 runs 17 residues. The CDR3, as DNA: TGTGCCAGCAGCTCAGTCCGCAAGCGGGGCAGGGGATACATTCAGTACTTC. Translated: CASSSVRKRGRGYIQYF.

This clonotype was recorded many times. The gene calls are TRBV28 and TRBJ1-2; 9 bases are shared with TRBD1. Germline CDR1 is MDHEN and CDR2 is SYDVKM. Trimming removed 3 bases from V and 2 bases from J; junction bases left unmatched: 7. The length of the CDR3 is 16 residues. The CDR3 reads CASSFFSGTGNYGYTF. The CDR3 region has the DNA TGTGCCAGCAGTTTCTTTTCCGGGACAGGGAACTATGGCTACACCTTC.

In this sample, this clonotype turned up many times. V gene TRBV3-1 combines with J gene TRBJ1-1, with 7 bases that match TRBD1. Trimming at V came to 4 bases and at J to 3 bases, leaving 5 bases not matched to a gene. This CDR3 region has 14 residues. The germline gives CDR1 LGHDT, CDR2 YNNKEL (reference sequence). CDR3 DNA: TGTGCCAGCAGCCTTTCCGACAGGGACACTGAAGCTTTCTTT. Protein: CASSLSDRDTEAFF.

This clonotype was seen repeatedly, ten times or more. The chain couples TRBV4-2 to TRBJ1-6, with D perhaps TRBD1 (6 bases). The CDR3 totals 16 residues. V dropped 0 bases and J dropped 9 bases, with 15 bases sitting between them. Germline V CDR1 and CDR2: LGHNA, YNFKEQ. CDR3: CASSQDPGAQSSPLHF. As DNA, the CDR3 is TGTGCCAGCAGCCAAGATCCGGGGGCGCAGTCTTCACCCCTCCACTTT.

This clonotype has just a few counts. This chain links TRBV7-2 with TRBJ2-1; D is undetermined. The CDR3 is made up of 16 amino acids. V lost 5 bases, J lost 4 bases, and 18 bases lay in between. Germline assignment: CDR1 SGHTA and CDR2 FQGNSA. The CDR3 nucleotides are TGTGCCAGCAGCCAAGGGCTCACACCTTTTTACAATGAGCAGTTCTTC. Its protein product is CASSQGLTPFYNEQFF.

The genes are TRBV5-1 and TRBJ2-1; the D is unclear. V was clipped by 0 bases and J by 4 bases, with 8 bases between them. Germline V gives CDR1 SGHRS, CDR2 YFSETQ. This CDR3 spans 14 amino acids. The DNA of the CDR3 is TGCGCCAGCAGCTTGGAGGGCAATTACAATGAGCAGTTCTTC. Protein product: CASSLEGNYNEQFF.

This clonotype has ten or more counts. The chain combines TRBV7-2 with TRBJ2-7; 10 bases are shared with TRBD1. CDR3 size: 15 residues. Germline CDR1 and CDR2: SGHTA and FQGNSA. Trimming cost V 5 bases and J 3 bases; bases outside gene matches: 7. The CDR3 DNA follows: TGTGCCAGCAGCCCTCGGGGACAGGGGAACTACGAGCAGTACTTC. It codes for CASSPRGQGNYEQYF.

This clonotype was recorded many times. This chain uses TRBV6-5 with TRBJ2-3, with 8 nucleotides matching TRBD2. V shed 2 bases and J 3 bases; nucleotides not matched to a gene: 7. Germline values: CDR1 MNHEY, CDR2 SVGAGI. The CDR3 runs 16 residues. CDR3 nucleotides: TGTGCCAGCAGTTACGATAGCGGGATCGGAACAGATACGCAGTATTTT. It is translated as CASSYDSGIGTDTQYF.

In this sample, this clonotype turned up many times. The chain employs TRBV4-2 and TRBJ1-2; tentative D call: TRBD1 (6 bases). V was cut by 1 base and J by 1 base, with 16 bases left in between. The CDR3 runs to 17 residues. Germline values: CDR1 LGHNA, CDR2 YNFKEQ. The CDR3 sequence is CASSQVGVDSFNYGYTF. As DNA, the CDR3 is TGTGCCAGCAGCCAAGTTGGGGTGGACAGCTTTAACTATGGCTACACCTTC.

At least ten counts were recorded for this clonotype. The chain employs TRBV20-1 and TRBJ2-3, with 9 bases aligning to TRBD1. Germline values: CDR1 DFQATT, CDR2 SNEGSKA (reference sequence). The CDR3 length is 15 residues. With 2 bases clipped from V and 1 base from J, the junction kept 4 bases outside the gene matches. CDR3 region: CSARPDRGGTDTQYF. The DNA for the CDR3 is TGCAGTGCTAGACCGGACAGGGGAGGCACAGATACGCAGTATTTT.

This clonotype was seen ten or more times. This sequence joins TRBV20-1 and TRBJ2-3, with 8 bases fitting TRBD2. The CDR3 extends over 17 amino acids. Trimming cost V 1 base and J 2 bases; bases outside gene matches: 11. Germline CDR1 and CDR2: DFQATT and SNEGSKA (reference sequence). The CDR3 bases are TGCAGTGCTAGAGTTTTTATTCTAGCGGGTCACACAGATACGCAGTATTTT. It codes for CSARVFILAGHTDTQYF.

CDR3 sequence (DNA): TGCAGTGCCAACTTAGGGGGGCCTCACACCGGGGAGCTGTTTTTT. Protein product: CSANLGGPHTGELFF. The V and J genes are TRBV20-1 and TRBJ2-2; either TRBD1 or TRBD2 may supply D (6 bases each). The CDR3 has 15 amino acids. Germline V CDR1 and CDR2: DFQATT, SNEGSKA (reference sequence). The germline V and J ends were trimmed by 6 bases and 3 bases, with 17 bases remaining between them.

In this sample, this clonotype turned up many times. This chain connects TRBV12-3 or TRBV12-4 to TRBJ2-4; D remains ambiguous. V lost 6 bases to trimming and J lost 6 bases, with 18 bases between them. CDR3 length: 15 amino acids. The CDR3 protein is CASSPLGAIINIQYF. The CDR3 nucleotides are TGTGCCAGCAGCCCCCTAGGAGCCATTATAAACATTCAGTACTTC.

The rearrangement joins TRBV5-1 to TRBJ2-2; 11 bases are shared with TRBD1. J gave up 6 bases and V 0 bases, and 1 base lay outside the gene matches. CDR3 size: 15 residues. Germline values: CDR1 SGHRS, CDR2 YFSETQ. Here the CDR3 DNA reads TGCGCCAGCAGCTTGGGGACAGGGGGCCCCGGGGAGCTGTTTTTT. It encodes CASSLGTGGPGELFF.

Ten or more counts support this clonotype. This chain uses TRBV6-4 with TRBJ2-3; 13 bases agree with TRBD2. The CDR3 sequence is 15 residues long. CDR1 is MRHNA and CDR2 is SNTAGT in the germline V gene. V shed 2 bases, J shed 4 bases, and the junction held 0 bases outside the gene matches. The CDR3 here is CASSDTSGGADTQYF. DNA of the CDR3: TGTGCCAGCAGTGACACTAGCGGGGGGGCAGATACGCAGTATTTT.

In its sample, this clonotype was seen a few times. V usage is TRBV6-2 or TRBV6-3 and J usage is TRBJ2-3, with 12 bases that match TRBD2. CDR1 is MNHEY and CDR2 is SVGEGT in the germline V gene. Unmatched junction bases numbered 5, after V lost 2 bases and J lost 2 bases. This CDR3 region has 17 residues. Written as DNA, the CDR3 is TGTGCCAGCAGTTACGGGACTAGCGGGTTATTCACAGATACGCAGTATTTT. Translated: CASSYGTSGLFTDTQYF.

There are many counts of this clonotype. J is TRBJ2-5 and V is TRBV4-2; possible D gene TRBD1, 5 bases. Per the germline V gene, CDR1 is LGHNA and CDR2 is YNFKEQ. CDR3 size: 15 residues. V shed 1 base and J shed 2 bases, with 11 bases lying between them. The CDR3 region has the DNA TGTGCCAGCAGCCAAGGGACAACCGTTCAAGAGACCCAGTACTTC. Amino acids: CASSQGTTVQETQYF.

This clonotype came up many times. This sequence joins TRBV15 and TRBJ2-7; TRBD2 is a possible D gene (5 bases). CDR1 is LNHNV and CDR2 is YYDKDF in the germline V gene (reference sequence). V lost 4 bases and J 3 bases, leaving 7 bases between the germline ends. This CDR3 has 12 residues. CDR3 residues: CATSTLVYEQYF. The CDR3 coding sequence is TGTGCCACCAGCACACTAGTCTACGAGCAGTACTTC.

This clonotype came up many times. The chain is built from TRBV5-1 and TRBJ2-7, with a weak D call TRBD1 (6 bases). V gave up 0 bases and J gave up 5 bases, with 12 bases separating them. Germline V gives CDR1 SGHRS, CDR2 YFSETQ. CDR3 size: 14 residues. CDR3 amino acids: CASSLARGVHEQYF. CDR3 in DNA: TGCGCCAGCAGCTTGGCCAGGGGAGTCCACGAGCAGTACTTC.

The chain carries TRBV20-1 and TRBJ2-5; the match to TRBD2 covers 10 bases. V dropped 3 bases and J dropped 7; count of bases not matched to a gene: 14. CDR1 and CDR2 from the germline V gene are DFQATT and SNEGSKA (reference sequence). The CDR3 is 16 amino acids. In nucleotides, the CDR3 is TGCAGTGCTAGGGGGGGGGGACTCAGACTAGCGGGGACCCAGTACTTC. As protein: CSARGGGLRLAGTQYF.

The table lists this clonotype with many counts. The V call is TRBV6-5, the J call TRBJ2-1; 9 bases line up with TRBD1. Unmatched junction bases numbered 6, after V lost 6 bases and J lost 3 bases. Germline V gene lookup returns CDR1 MNHEY and CDR2 SVGAGI. The CDR3 consists of 15 residues. The CDR3 loop reads CASRMDRGLYNEQFF. CDR3 nucleotide sequence: TGTGCCAGCAGAATGGACAGGGGCCTCTACAATGAGCAGTTCTTC.

This chain uses TRBV29-1 with TRBJ2-3, with D possibly being TRBD1 (5 bases). Germline V CDR1 and CDR2: SQVTM, ANQGSEA. The V gene lost 4 bases and the J gene lost 4 bases, with 12 bases spanning the gap. The CDR3 is 13 amino acids. CDR3 DNA sequence: TGCAGCGTTGTCCTCCAGGGTGCAGATACGCAGTATTTT. Its protein is CSVVLQGADTQYF.

There are many counts of this clonotype. This rearrangement joins TRBV5-1 to TRBJ2-7; D gene unclear. Deletions cut 2 bases from V and 2 bases from J, with 23 bases between. CDR3 length: 18 amino acids. Looked up from germline, CDR1 is SGHRS and CDR2 is YFSETQ. This CDR3 is CASSLRATNGRTTYEQYF. The CDR3, as DNA: TGCGCCAGCAGCTTAAGGGCAACTAACGGGCGTACGACCTACGAGCAGTACTTC.

This chain links TRBV12-3 or TRBV12-4 with TRBJ2-7; 10 nucleotides match TRBD1. V lost 6 bases and J lost 4; bases outside the gene matches: 9. This CDR3 is built from 15 residues. CDR3 amino acids: CASRGTGTGEYEQYF. As DNA, the CDR3 is TGTGCCAGCAGAGGCACCGGGACAGGGGAATACGAGCAGTACTTC.

Many counts were recorded for this clonotype. The chain uses TRBV29-1 and TRBJ1-2, with 8 bases fitting TRBD1. V lost 4 bases, J lost 2 bases, and 3 bases stayed unmatched. Germline V lookup: CDR1 SQVTM, CDR2 ANQGSEA. This CDR3 spans 13 amino acids. The CDR3 DNA follows: TGCAGCGTTGCCGACAGGGGAAACTATGGCTACACCTTC. Translating it yields CSVADRGNYGYTF.

In this sample, this clonotype turned up many times. The J gene is TRBJ1-2, the V gene TRBV4-2, with 8 bases lining up with TRBD1. Germline trimming cut 2 bases from V and 4 bases from J; bases unmatched to any gene: 0. The CDR3 runs to 13 residues. The germline gives CDR1 LGHNA, CDR2 YNFKEQ. CDR3 sequence reads: CASSQTGGYGYTF. CDR3 nucleotide sequence: TGTGCCAGCAGCCAAACAGGGGGCTATGGCTACACCTTC.

This clonotype was seen only a few times. This chain connects TRBV7-2 to TRBJ2-3; TRBD2 matches 8 bases. Per germline, CDR1 SGHTA and CDR2 FQGNSA. V dropped 0 bases and J dropped 5; count of bases not matched to a gene: 4. This CDR3 contains 15 residues. This CDR3 is CASSLAGRGRDTQYF. CDR3 sequence (DNA): TGTGCCAGCAGCTTAGCCGGGAGGGGTCGAGATACGCAGTATTTT.

The V and J genes are TRBV4-3 and TRBJ1-2, with a possible D match to TRBD1 (6 bases). The CDR3 totals 14 residues. The V and J ends lost 4 bases and 0 bases respectively, with 9 bases between them. The germline CDR1 and CDR2 sequences are LGHNA and YSLEER. This CDR3 reads CASSPRGSNYGYTF. CDR3 DNA sequence: TGCGCCAGCAGCCCCAGGGGCTCTAACTATGGCTACACCTTC.

This clonotype was seen many times. V and J are TRBV7-2 and TRBJ2-7; 7 bases are a match to TRBD1. V trimming: 2 bases; J trimming: 13 bases; junction bases outside the gene matches: 14. Germline V lookup: CDR1 SGHTA, CDR2 FQGNSA. The CDR3 spans 14 residues. The CDR3 is CASSLPGTVKLHYF. DNA for the CDR3: TGTGCCAGCAGCTTACCCGGGACAGTGAAGCTCCATTACTTC.

This clonotype was picked up many times. The genes are TRBV10-3 and TRBJ2-1, with TRBD2 as a possible D gene (6 bases). V lost 5 bases to trimming and J lost 5 bases, with 10 bases between them. The CDR3 loop spans 13 amino acids. Germline assignment: CDR1 ENHRY and CDR2 SYGVKD. The CDR3 nucleotides read TGTGCCATCAGTATAGCGGAAGACAATGAGCAGTTCTTC. This codes for CAISIAEDNEQFF.

This clonotype was detected many times. The rearrangement uses TRBV7-3 and TRBJ2-5; 10 bases agree with TRBD2. The CDR3 has 15 amino acids. V trimming: 5 bases; J trimming: 3 bases; junction bases outside the gene matches: 6. Germline V lookup: CDR1 SGHTA, CDR2 FQGTGA. The CDR3 loop reads CASSKSSGGEETQYF. CDR3 in DNA: TGTGCCAGCAGCAAATCTAGCGGGGGAGAAGAGACCCAGTACTTC.

The chain employs TRBV10-1 and TRBJ2-1; 7 positions agree with TRBD1. The CDR3 covers 16 residues. V was clipped by 6 bases and J by 1 base; unmatched bases: 9. CDR1 and CDR2 (germline): WNHNN, SYGVQD (reference sequence). CDR3 sequence: CASRFDREWSYNEQFF. CDR3 sequence (DNA): TGCGCCAGCAGGTTCGACAGGGAATGGTCCTACAATGAGCAGTTCTTC.